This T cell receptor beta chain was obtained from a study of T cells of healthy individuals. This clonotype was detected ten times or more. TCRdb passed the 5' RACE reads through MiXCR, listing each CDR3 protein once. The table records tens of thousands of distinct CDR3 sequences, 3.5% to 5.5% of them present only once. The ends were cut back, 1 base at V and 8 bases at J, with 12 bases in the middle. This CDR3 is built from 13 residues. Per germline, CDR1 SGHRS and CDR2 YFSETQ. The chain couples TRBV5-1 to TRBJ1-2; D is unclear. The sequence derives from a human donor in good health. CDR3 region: CASSLWPENGYTF. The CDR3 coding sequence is TGCGCCAGCAGCTTGTGGCCAGAGAACGGCTACACCTTC.